Below, 21 T cell receptor beta chains from the same sample are listed, as sequenced in a study of blood T cell repertoires in COVID-19. Here immunoSEQ multiplex PCR was the method, and the copy in TCRdb shows in-frame clones only, minus some. Among about 140,000 clones listed, roughly 90% were seen once. Sequenced: peripheral blood. Receptor source: a human donor with COVID-19, enrolled during active disease. The donor label of this sample is uncertain.

J is TRBJ2-7 and V is TRBV5-1; TRBD2 might be the D (5 bases). V lost 4 bases to trimming and J lost 3 bases, with 8 bases between them. CDR3 length: 12 residues. CDR1 and CDR2 from the germline V gene are SGHRS and YFSETQ. CDR3 in amino acids: CASSPTSYEQYF. In nucleotides, the CDR3 is TGCGCCAGCAGCCCTACTAGCTACGAGCAGTACTTC.

This rearrangement joins TRBV5-1 to TRBJ2-5; possible D gene TRBD2, 6 bases. Trimming shortened V by 0 bases and J by 5 bases, and 14 bases separated the two germline ends. Germline V gene lookup returns CDR1 SGHRS and CDR2 YFSETQ. This CDR3 comprises 15 residues. CDR3 loop: CASSLGSGRRETQYF. As DNA, the CDR3 is TGCGCCAGCAGCTTGGGCTCGGGGAGGCGGGAGACCCAGTACTTC.

This chain connects TRBV7-3 to TRBJ2-2; weak D call: TRBD2 (6 bases). The CDR3 contains 14 residues. The germline V and J ends were trimmed by 5 bases and 0 bases, with 7 bases remaining between them. Germline CDR1 SGHTA, CDR2 FQGTGA. The CDR3 region has the DNA TGTGCCAGCAGCGCGGGACCGAACACCGGGGAGCTGTTTTTT. Amino acid sequence: CASSAGPNTGELFF.

The rearrangement uses TRBV4-1 and TRBJ2-6, with 7 positions matching TRBD1. CDR1 is MGHRA, CDR2 YSYEKL, per germline. J gave up 2 bases and V 6 bases, and 4 bases lay outside the gene matches. The CDR3 length is 15 residues. The CDR3 loop is CASRGGRTGANVLTF. The CDR3 DNA reads TGCGCCAGCAGAGGGGGCCGAACTGGGGCCAACGTCCTGACTTTC.

The V gene is TRBV10-1, the J gene TRBJ1-1; TRBD1 agrees at 7 bases. CDR1 is WNHNN and CDR2 is SYGVQD in the germline V gene (reference sequence). J was trimmed by 6 bases and V by 6 bases; bases with no gene match: 10. CDR3 length: 14 amino acids. CDR3 in DNA: TGCGCCAGCAGATCTACCAGGGGGATCTCTGAAGCTTTCTTT. Its protein product is CASRSTRGISEAFF.

The chain has TRBV14 and TRBJ1-1, with D possibly TRBD1 on 6 matching bases. This CDR3 is 15 amino acids long. The ends were cut back, 0 bases at V and 4 bases at J, with 12 bases in the middle. Per the germline V gene, CDR1 is SGHDN and CDR2 is FVKESK. CDR3 amino acids: CASSQEGDTATEAFF. The CDR3 region has the DNA TGTGCCAGCAGCCAAGAAGGGGACACGGCCACTGAAGCTTTCTTT.

The CDR3 bases are TGTGCCAGCAGCTTAGAGTCCGTCTCGGGGTCACCCCTCCACTTT. It translates to CASSLESVSGSPLHF. The chain joins TRBV7-9 to TRBJ1-6, with no clear D. V was pared by 1 base and J by 10 bases, with 14 bases between. The CDR3 covers 15 residues. Germline V gene sequence: CDR1 SEHNR, CDR2 FQNEAQ (reference sequence). Full variable domain (rest looked up from reference TRBV7-9 and TRBJ1-6): DTGVSQNPRHKITKRGQNVTFRCDPISEHNRLYWYRQTLGQGPEFLTYFQNEAQLEKSRLLSDRFSAERPKGSFSTLEIQRTEQGDSAMYLCASSLESVSGSPLHFGNGTRLTVT.

The chain combines TRBV14 with TRBJ2-3; TRBD1 aligns across 7 bases. V was clipped by 5 bases and J by 4 bases; unmatched bases: 6. Germline values: CDR1 SGHDN, CDR2 FVKESK. The CDR3 totals 14 residues. The chain's CDR3 is CASSYRQGPDTQYF. The CDR3 region has the DNA TGTGCCAGCAGCTATCGACAGGGCCCAGATACGCAGTATTTT.

This chain uses TRBV18 with TRBJ1-4; 11 bases align to TRBD1. The V gene's germline CDR1 is KGHSH and CDR2 LQKENI. This CDR3 has 15 amino acids. The junction had 3 bases not matched to a gene; V was cut back by 3 bases and J by 6 bases. This CDR3 is CASSPSGQGDEKLFF. The CDR3 DNA reads TGTGCCAGCTCACCCTCGGGACAGGGGGATGAAAAACTGTTTTTT.

The chain joins TRBV28 to TRBJ2-1, with 8 bases aligning to TRBD1. J lost 7 bases, V lost 5 bases, and 10 bases had no gene match. CDR1 and CDR2 (germline): MDHEN, SYDVKM. The length of the CDR3 is 15 residues. The CDR3 DNA sequence: TGTGCCAGCAGTCCTATCGACAGGGGCAGAAATGAGCAGTTCTTC. Amino acid sequence: CASSPIDRGRNEQFF. The variable domain in full, completed from reference TRBV28 and TRBJ2-1, reads DVKVTQSSRYLVKRTGEKVFLECVQDMDHENMFWYRQDPGLGLRLIYFSYDVKMKEKGDIPEGYSVSREKKERFSLILESASTNQTSMYLCASSPIDRGRNEQFFGPGTRLTVL.

This chain uses TRBV30 with TRBJ2-1; 15 bases fit TRBD2. V lost 2 bases, J lost 9 bases, and 11 bases stayed unmatched. Germline V gives CDR1 GTSNPN, CDR2 SVGIG (reference sequence). The CDR3 sequence is 17 residues long. The DNA of the CDR3 is TGTGCCTGGAGTCCCCTGTGGACTAGCGGGAGGGCAGGTGAGCAGTTCTTC. It is translated as CAWSPLWTSGRAGEQFF.

The chain has TRBV19 and TRBJ2-4; the match to TRBD1 covers 10 bases. V dropped 4 bases and J dropped 6; count of bases not matched to a gene: 6. Germline V lookup: CDR1 LNHDA, CDR2 SQIVND (reference sequence). This CDR3 region has 15 residues. The CDR3 coding sequence is TGTGCCAGTAGTACGGACAGGGGGAGTAGAAACATTCAGTACTTC. Protein product: CASSTDRGSRNIQYF.

The V call is TRBV27, the J call TRBJ1-1; a weak D match, TRBD1 (6 bases). The CDR3 contains 13 residues. Germline CDR1 MNHEY, CDR2 SMNVEV (reference sequence). V lost 3 bases, J lost 3 bases, and 8 bases lay in between. As DNA, the CDR3 is TGTGCCAGCAGTTTGACAGGCCACACTGAAGCTTTCTTT. Its translation: CASSLTGHTEAFF.

The V gene is TRBV25-1, the J gene TRBJ2-3; D might be TRBD1 (5 bases). Germline CDR1 and CDR2: MGHDK and SYGVNS. The V end was cut by 1 base, the J end by 10 bases, with 12 bases between. The CDR3 sequence is 13 residues long. CDR3 DNA sequence: TGTGCCAGCAGTGAATCGGCCAGGGCATCGCAGTATTTT. Its translation is CASSESARASQYF.

The gene calls are TRBV25-1 and TRBJ1-6, with no clear D. The CDR3 is made up of 15 amino acids. Trimming cost V 5 bases and J 11 bases, with 19 bases left between them. CDR1 is MGHDK, CDR2 SYGVNS, per germline. The CDR3, as DNA: TGTGCCAGCAGTAACAATGATATTGGAGAGGCACCCCTCCACTTT. Translating gives CASSNNDIGEAPLHF.

The gene calls are TRBV25-1 and TRBJ2-3; 11 nucleotides line up with TRBD2. J was trimmed by 4 bases and V by 4 bases; bases with no gene match: 13. The germline V gene has CDR1 MGHDK and CDR2 SYGVNS. The CDR3 totals 18 residues. The CDR3 nucleotides are TGTGCCAGCAGTGGACATAGCGGGGGGGGTCCCGGCCCAGATACGCAGTATTTT. Translation gives CASSGHSGGGPGPDTQYF.

This clone is a singleton in its sample. The gene calls are TRBV9 and TRBJ2-5, with 8 bases that match TRBD1. CDR3 length: 13 residues. Germline CDR1 is SGDLS and CDR2 is YYNGEE. The V gene end was trimmed by 6 bases and the J gene end by 2 bases; junction bases not matched to a gene: 3. CDR3 protein: CASTRTGQETQYF. Here the CDR3 DNA reads TGTGCCAGCACCAGGACAGGGCAAGAGACCCAGTACTTC.

The V gene is TRBV2, the J gene TRBJ1-2; no reliable D call. The CDR3 is 13 residues long. The V and J ends lost 5 bases and 0 bases respectively, with 7 bases between them. Germline values: CDR1 SNHLY, CDR2 FYNNEI. The CDR3 is CASSMTPNYGYTF. The DNA for the CDR3 is TGTGCCAGCAGTATGACACCTAACTATGGCTACACCTTC.

The chain uses TRBV7-9 and TRBJ1-2, with 8 bases lining up with TRBD1. With V trimmed by 5 bases and J by 6 bases, 5 bases remained unmatched. The CDR3 has 13 residues. Per the germline V gene, CDR1 is SEHNR and CDR2 is FQNEAQ (reference sequence). The CDR3 DNA reads TGTGCCAGCAGCCAAACGACAGGGGATGGCTACACCTTC. This gives the protein CASSQTTGDGYTF.

This clone has just one count. The chain combines TRBV19 with TRBJ1-2, with TRBD1 as a possible D gene (5 bases). The CDR3 covers 15 residues. The germline V gene encodes CDR1 LNHDA and CDR2 SQIVND (reference sequence). V was cut by 5 bases and J by 4 bases, with 17 bases left in between. The CDR3 coding sequence is TGTGCCAGTAGTTCCGACATCTGGGGCCCCTATGGCTACACCTTC. It translates to CASSSDIWGPYGYTF.

The rearrangement uses TRBV2 and TRBJ1-6, with D possibly TRBD1 on 6 matching bases. V was trimmed by 2 bases and J by 4 bases, leaving 15 bases between them. CDR3 length: 17 amino acids. The germline V gene encodes CDR1 SNHLY and CDR2 FYNNEI. CDR3 coding DNA: TGTGCCAGCAGTGAAAGGGGGGGGCTGATTTATAATTCACCCCTCCACTTT. Residues: CASSERGGLIYNSPLHF.